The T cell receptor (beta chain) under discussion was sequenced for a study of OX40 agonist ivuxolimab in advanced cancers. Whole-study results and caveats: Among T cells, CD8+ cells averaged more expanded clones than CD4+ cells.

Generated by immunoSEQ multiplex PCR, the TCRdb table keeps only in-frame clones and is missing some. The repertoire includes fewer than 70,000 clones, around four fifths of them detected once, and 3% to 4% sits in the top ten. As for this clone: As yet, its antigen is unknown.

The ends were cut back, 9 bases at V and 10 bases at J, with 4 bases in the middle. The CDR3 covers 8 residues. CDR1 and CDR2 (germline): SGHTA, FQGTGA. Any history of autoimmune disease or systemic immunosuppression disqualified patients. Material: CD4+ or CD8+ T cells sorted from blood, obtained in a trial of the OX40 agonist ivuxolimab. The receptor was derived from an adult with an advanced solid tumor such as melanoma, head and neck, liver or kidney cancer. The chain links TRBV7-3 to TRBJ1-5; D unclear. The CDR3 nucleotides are TGTGCCAGAGATCCCCAGCATTTT. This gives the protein CARDPQHF.